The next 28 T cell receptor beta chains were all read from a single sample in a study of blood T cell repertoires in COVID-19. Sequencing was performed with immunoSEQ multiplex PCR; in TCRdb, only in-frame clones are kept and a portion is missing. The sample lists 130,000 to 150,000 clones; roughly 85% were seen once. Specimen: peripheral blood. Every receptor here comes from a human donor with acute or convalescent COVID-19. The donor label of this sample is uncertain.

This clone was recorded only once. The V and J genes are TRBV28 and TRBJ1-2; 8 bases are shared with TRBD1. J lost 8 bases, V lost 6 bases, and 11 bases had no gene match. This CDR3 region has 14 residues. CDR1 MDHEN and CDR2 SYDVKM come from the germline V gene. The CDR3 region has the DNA TGTGCCAGCAGCACCGGCAGGGGGCGTAGGGGCTACACCTTC. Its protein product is CASSTGRGRRGYTF.

In DNA form, the CDR3 reads TGTGCCAGCAGCTTAACAGGGGGAACTAATGAAAAACTGTTTTTT. Its protein product is CASSLTGGTNEKLFF. The chain is built from TRBV7-3 and TRBJ1-4; D perhaps matches TRBD1 (6 bases). Germline loops: CDR1 SGHTA, CDR2 FQGTGA. The V gene lost 0 bases and the J gene lost 1 base, with 6 bases spanning the gap. This CDR3 contains 15 residues.

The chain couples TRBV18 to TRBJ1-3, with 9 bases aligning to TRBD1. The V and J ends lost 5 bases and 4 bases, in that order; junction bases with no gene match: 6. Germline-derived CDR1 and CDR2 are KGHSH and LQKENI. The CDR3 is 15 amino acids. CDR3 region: CASSSGTGIGNTIYF. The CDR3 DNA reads TGTGCCAGCTCATCCGGGACAGGGATCGGAAACACCATATATTTT.

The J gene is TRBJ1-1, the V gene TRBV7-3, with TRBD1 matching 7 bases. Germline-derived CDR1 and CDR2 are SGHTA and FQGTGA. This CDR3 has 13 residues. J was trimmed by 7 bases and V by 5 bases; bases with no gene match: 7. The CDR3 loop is CASSPSTGSEAFF. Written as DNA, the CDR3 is TGTGCCAGCAGCCCGTCGACAGGGAGTGAAGCTTTCTTT.

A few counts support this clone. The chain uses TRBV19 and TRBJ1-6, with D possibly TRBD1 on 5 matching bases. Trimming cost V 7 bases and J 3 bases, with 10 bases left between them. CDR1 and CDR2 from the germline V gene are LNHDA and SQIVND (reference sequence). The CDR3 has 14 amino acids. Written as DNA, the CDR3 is TGTGCCAGTAAAGGACACGACTATAATTCACCCCTCCACTTT. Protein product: CASKGHDYNSPLHF.

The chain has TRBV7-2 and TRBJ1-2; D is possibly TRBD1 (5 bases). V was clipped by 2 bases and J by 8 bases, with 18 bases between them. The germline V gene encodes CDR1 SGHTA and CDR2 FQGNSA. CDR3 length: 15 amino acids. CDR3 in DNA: TGTGCCAGCAGCTTAAGTGGGCGGGGGGAGTACGGCTACACCTTC. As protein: CASSLSGRGEYGYTF.

The CDR3 DNA reads as TGCGCCAGCAGCCAAGGGGTTGACACAACCAATCAGCCCCAGCATTTT. Translating it yields CASSQGVDTTNQPQHF. The chain uses TRBV4-3 and TRBJ1-5; D not certain. CDR1 and CDR2 from the germline V gene are LGHNA and YSLEER. Trimming left V 1 base short and J 3 bases short, with 13 bases between. The CDR3 is 16 residues long.

DNA of the CDR3: TGCGCCAGCAGCCGGGATGATCGGGGGACAGGTTCCTACGAGCAGTACTTC. It specifies CASSRDDRGTGSYEQYF. The J gene is TRBJ2-7, the V gene TRBV4-3, with 8 bases fitting TRBD1. The CDR3 has 17 amino acids. V was clipped by 4 bases and J by 1 base; unmatched bases: 12. Germline V gene data show CDR1 as LGHNA and CDR2 as YSLEER.

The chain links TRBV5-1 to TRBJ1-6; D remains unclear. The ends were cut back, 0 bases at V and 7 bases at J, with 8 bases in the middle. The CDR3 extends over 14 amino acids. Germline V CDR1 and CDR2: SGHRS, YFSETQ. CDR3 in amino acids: CASSLVSMNSPLHF. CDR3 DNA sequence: TGCGCCAGCAGCTTGGTCTCTATGAATTCACCCCTCCACTTT.

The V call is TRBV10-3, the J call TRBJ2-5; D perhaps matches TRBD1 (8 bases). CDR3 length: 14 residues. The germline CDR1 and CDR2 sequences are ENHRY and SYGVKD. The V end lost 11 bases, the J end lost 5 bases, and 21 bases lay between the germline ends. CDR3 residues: CAANPTGEGETQYF. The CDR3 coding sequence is TGTGCCGCTAACCCGACAGGGGAGGGGGAGACCCAGTACTTC.

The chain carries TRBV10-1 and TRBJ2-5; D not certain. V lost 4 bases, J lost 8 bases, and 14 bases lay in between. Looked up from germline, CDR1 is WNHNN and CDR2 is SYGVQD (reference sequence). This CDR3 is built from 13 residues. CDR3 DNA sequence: TGCGCCAGCAGTGTAACAGCCTTATCTACCCAGTACTTC. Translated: CASSVTALSTQYF.

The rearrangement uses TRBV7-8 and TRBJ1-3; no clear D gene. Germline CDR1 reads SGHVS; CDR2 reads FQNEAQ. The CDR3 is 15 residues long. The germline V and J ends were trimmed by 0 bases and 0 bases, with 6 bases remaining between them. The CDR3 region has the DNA TGTGCCAGCAGCTTAGCGTATCCCTCTGGAAACACCATATATTTT. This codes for CASSLAYPSGNTIYF.

The chain's CDR3 is CASSLGTLLRVDV. The CDR3 nucleotides are TGTGCCAGCAGCTTAGGCACCTTACTACGTGTGGACGTC. The chain uses TRBV7-9 and TRBJ2-7; D gene uncertain. In germline, CDR1 is SEHNR, CDR2 FQNEAQ (reference sequence). There are 13 residues in the CDR3.

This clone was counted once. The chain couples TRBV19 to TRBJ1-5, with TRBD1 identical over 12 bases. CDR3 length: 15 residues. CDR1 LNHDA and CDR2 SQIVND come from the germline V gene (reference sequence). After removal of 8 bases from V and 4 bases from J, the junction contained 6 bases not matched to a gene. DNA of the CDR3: TGTGCCAGTGGACCGGGACAGGGGGCGAATCAGCCCCAGCATTTT. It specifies CASGPGQGANQPQHF.

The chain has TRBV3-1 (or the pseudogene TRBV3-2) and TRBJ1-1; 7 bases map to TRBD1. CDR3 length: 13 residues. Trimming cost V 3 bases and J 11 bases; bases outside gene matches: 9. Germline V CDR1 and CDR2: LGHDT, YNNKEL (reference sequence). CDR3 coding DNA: TGTGCCAGCAGCCACCTTGGGACAGCCGCGGCTTTCTTT. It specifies CASSHLGTAAAFF.

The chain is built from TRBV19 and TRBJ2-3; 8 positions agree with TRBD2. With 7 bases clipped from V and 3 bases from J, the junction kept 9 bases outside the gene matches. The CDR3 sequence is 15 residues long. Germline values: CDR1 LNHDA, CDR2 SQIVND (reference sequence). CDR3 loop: CASTETAGDTDTQYF. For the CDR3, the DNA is TGTGCCAGTACCGAGACAGCGGGGGATACAGATACGCAGTATTTT.

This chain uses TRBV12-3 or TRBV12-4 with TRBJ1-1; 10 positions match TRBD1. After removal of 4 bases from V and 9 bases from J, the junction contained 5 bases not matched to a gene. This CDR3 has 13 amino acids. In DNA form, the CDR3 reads TGTGCCAGCAGTTCCGGGACAGGGGTTAAAGCTTTCTTT. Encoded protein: CASSSGTGVKAFF.

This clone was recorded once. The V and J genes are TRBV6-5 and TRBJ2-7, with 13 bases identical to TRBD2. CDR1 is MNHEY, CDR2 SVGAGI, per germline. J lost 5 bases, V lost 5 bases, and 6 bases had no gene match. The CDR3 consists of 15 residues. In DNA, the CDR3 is TGTGCCAGCAGTAGATTGGGACTAGCGGGACACGAGCAGTACGTC. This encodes CASSRLGLAGHEQYV.

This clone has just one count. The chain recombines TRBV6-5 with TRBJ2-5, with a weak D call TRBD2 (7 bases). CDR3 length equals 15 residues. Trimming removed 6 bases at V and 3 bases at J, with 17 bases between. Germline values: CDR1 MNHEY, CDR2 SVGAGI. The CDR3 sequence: CASSLGGAGEETQYF. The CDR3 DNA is TGTGCCAGCAGCCTAGGGGGGGCGGGAGAAGAGACCCAGTACTTC.

CDR3 coding DNA: TGTGCCAGCAGCTCACAGGGGACTTATGGCTACACCTTC. Its translation is CASSSQGTYGYTF. This chain uses TRBV9 with TRBJ1-2, with 7 bases matching TRBD1. The V segment lost 4 bases and the J segment 5 bases; nucleotides outside the gene matches: 5. The length of the CDR3 is 13 residues. Germline CDR1 SGDLS, CDR2 YYNGEE.

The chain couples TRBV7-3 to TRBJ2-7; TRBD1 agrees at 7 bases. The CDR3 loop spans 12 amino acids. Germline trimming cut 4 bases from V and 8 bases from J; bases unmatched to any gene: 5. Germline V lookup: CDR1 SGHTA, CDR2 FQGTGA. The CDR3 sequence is CASSSGQCQQYF. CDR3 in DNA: TGTGCCAGCAGCTCGGGACAGTGTCAGCAGTACTTC. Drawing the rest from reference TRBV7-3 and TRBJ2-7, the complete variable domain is GAGVSQTPSNKVTEKGKYVELRCDPISGHTALYWYRQSLGQGPEFLIYFQGTGAADDSGLPNDRFFAVRPEGSVSTLKIQRTERGDSAVYLCASSSGQCQQYFGPGTRLTVT.

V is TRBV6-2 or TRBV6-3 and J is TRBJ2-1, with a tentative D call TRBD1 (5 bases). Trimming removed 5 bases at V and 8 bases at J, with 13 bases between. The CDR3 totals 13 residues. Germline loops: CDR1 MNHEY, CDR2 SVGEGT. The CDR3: CASSILQGHEQFF. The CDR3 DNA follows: TGTGCCAGCAGTATCCTCCAGGGCCATGAGCAGTTCTTC.

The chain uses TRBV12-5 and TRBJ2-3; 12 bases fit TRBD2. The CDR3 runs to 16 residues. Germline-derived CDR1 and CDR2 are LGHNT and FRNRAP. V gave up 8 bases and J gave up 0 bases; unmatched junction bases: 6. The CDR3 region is CASTLGLAGSTDTQYF. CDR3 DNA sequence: TGTGCTAGTACCCTCGGACTAGCGGGGAGCACAGATACGCAGTATTTT.

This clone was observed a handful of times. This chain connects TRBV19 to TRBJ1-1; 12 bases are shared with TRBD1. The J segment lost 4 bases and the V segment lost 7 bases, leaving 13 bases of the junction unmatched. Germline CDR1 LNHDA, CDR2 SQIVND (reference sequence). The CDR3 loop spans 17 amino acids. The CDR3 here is CASNIVGQGAGSTEAFF. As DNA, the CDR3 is TGTGCCAGTAATATTGTGGGACAGGGGGCAGGGTCCACTGAAGCTTTCTTT. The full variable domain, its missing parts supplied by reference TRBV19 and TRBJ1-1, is DGGITQSPKYLFRKEGQNVTLSCEQNLNHDAMYWYRQDPGQGLRLIYYSQIVNDFQKGDIAEGYSVSREKKESFPLTVTSAQKNPTAFYLCASNIVGQGAGSTEAFFGQGTRLTVV.

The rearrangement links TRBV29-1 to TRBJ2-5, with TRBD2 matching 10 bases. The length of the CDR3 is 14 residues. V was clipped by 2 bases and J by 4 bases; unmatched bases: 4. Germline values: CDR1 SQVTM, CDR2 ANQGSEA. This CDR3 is CSVENVAGGETQYF. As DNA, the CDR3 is TGCAGCGTTGAAAATGTAGCGGGGGGAGAGACCCAGTACTTC. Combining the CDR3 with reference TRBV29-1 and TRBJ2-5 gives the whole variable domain SAVISQKPSRDICQRGTSLTIQCQVDSQVTMMFWYRQQPGQSLTLIATANQGSEATYESGFVIDKFPISRPNLTFSTLTVSNMSPEDSSIYLCSVENVAGGETQYFGPGTRLLVL.

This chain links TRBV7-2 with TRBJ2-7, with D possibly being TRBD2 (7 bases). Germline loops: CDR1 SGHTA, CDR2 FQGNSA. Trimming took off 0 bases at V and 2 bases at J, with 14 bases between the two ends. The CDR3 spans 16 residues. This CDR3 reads CASSLAAGAGAYEQYV. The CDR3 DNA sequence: TGTGCCAGCAGCTTAGCTGCGGGGGCCGGTGCCTACGAGCAGTACGTC.

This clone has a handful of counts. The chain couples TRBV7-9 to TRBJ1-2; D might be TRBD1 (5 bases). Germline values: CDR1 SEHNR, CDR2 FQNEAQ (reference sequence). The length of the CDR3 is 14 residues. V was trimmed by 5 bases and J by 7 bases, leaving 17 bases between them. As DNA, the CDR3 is TGTGCCAGCAGCCCACTCGGGGGGGGTGGTGGCTACACCTTC. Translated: CASSPLGGGGGYTF.

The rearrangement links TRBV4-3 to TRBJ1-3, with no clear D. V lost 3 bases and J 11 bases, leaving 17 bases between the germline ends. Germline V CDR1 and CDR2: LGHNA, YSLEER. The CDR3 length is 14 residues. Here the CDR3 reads CASSHFDTPGPIYF. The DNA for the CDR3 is TGCGCCAGCAGCCATTTCGACACCCCCGGCCCCATATATTTT.